This passage covers 21 T cell receptor beta chains from one sample sequenced in a study of T cell clonality in common variable immunodeficiency (dated by TCRdb to between 2014 and 2017). Libraries were constructed by the immunoSEQ multiplex PCR assay. TCRdb carries this immuneACCESS record with in-frame sequences only. Its versions omit some clonotypes, under half of them owing to an unresolved V gene in the studies checked, with the rest unexplained. The table puts under 65,000 clones in this sample, none counted just once. The top ten constitute roughly 0.84% of the sample. Sequences were obtained from peripheral blood mononuclear cells. These receptors originate from a person aged 18-69 years in good health.

This clone has a count of ten or more. The DNA ends 3 residues before the CDR3 does, and the rest of the CDR3 is filled in from the germline J gene. The gene calls are TRBV28 and TRBJ2-3; possibly TRBD2 for D (6 bases). The V and J ends lost 8 bases and 6 bases respectively, with 15 bases between them. Germline values: CDR1 MDHEN, CDR2 SYDVKM. CDR3 length equals 13 residues. The sequenced part of the CDR3 DNA is TGTGCCAGCTACCAAAGGGACTTGGATACG. Translated, it gives CASYQRDLDT. The full CDR3 sequence reads CASYQRDLDTQYF. Supplemented by reference TRBV28 and TRBJ2-3, the full variable domain reads DVKVTQSSRYLVKRTGEKVFLECVQDMDHENMFWYRQDPGLGLRLIYFSYDVKMKEKGDIPEGYSVSREKKERFSLILESASTNQTSMYLCASYQRDLDTQYFGPGTRLTVL.

This clone was counted many times. The read ends 3 residues early relative to the CDR3; the germline J gene fills the gap. This chain links TRBV19 with TRBJ2-2; 7 positions match TRBD1. CDR3 length: 15 amino acids. Trimming at V came to 3 bases and at J to 1 base, leaving 2 bases not matched to a gene. Germline V gene lookup returns CDR1 LNHDA and CDR2 SQIVND (reference sequence). The CDR3 loop reads CASSIRTGNTGELFF. Incomplete CDR3 DNA: TGTGCCAGTAGTATCAGGACAGGGAACACCGGGGAG.

This clone was recorded many times. The read stops 3 residues short of the end of the CDR3; the missing end is completed from the germline J gene. The rearrangement joins TRBV12-3 or TRBV12-4 to TRBJ2-1; TRBD1 might be the D (5 bases). This CDR3 spans 14 amino acids. Trimming took off 2 bases at V and 8 bases at J, with 13 bases between the two ends. CDR3 bases read: TGTGCCAGCAGTTTACGGCAGGGTTTCTATGAG. Its translation is CASSLRQGFYE. From start to end, the CDR3 is CASSLRQGFYEQFF.

This clone was counted ten times or more. The read falls 3 residues short of the CDR3 end, and the missing part is taken from the germline J gene. The gene calls are TRBV7-2 and TRBJ2-1; D ambiguous. Per the germline V gene, CDR1 is SGHTA and CDR2 is FQGNSA. V was shortened by 1 base and J by 5 bases, with 6 bases between the two germline ends. The CDR3 contains 13 residues. The sequenced CDR3 bases are TGTGCCAGCAGCTTAGGCTCTAACAATGAG. As protein: CASSLGSNNE. The full CDR3 sequence reads CASSLGSNNEQFF. Using reference TRBV7-2 and TRBJ2-1 for the parts outside the CDR3, the full variable domain is GAGVSQSPSNKVTEKGKDVELRCDPISGHTALYWYRQSLGQGLEFLIYFQGNSAPDKSGLPSDRFSAERTGGSVSTLTIQRTQQEDSAVYLCASSLGSNNEQFFGPGTRLTVL.

There are many counts of this clone. The observed sequence ends 3 residues before the CDR3 terminus, with the missing tail filled in from the germline J gene. The chain couples TRBV11-2 to TRBJ2-7; no clear D. Germline lookup yields CDR1 SGHAT and CDR2 FQNNGV. This CDR3 has 14 amino acids. V lost 0 bases, J lost 6 bases, and 12 bases lay in between. The DNA read from the CDR3 is TGTGCCAGCAGCTTAGAGAATTTGTCGGGCGAG. It is translated as CASSLENLSGE. The entire CDR3 reads CASSLENLSGEQYF.

This clone was counted many times. The observed sequence ends 3 residues before the CDR3 terminus, with the missing tail filled in from the germline J gene. The J gene is TRBJ1-2, the V gene TRBV5-1; no firm D call. This CDR3 has 16 residues. Germline V gives CDR1 SGHRS, CDR2 YFSETQ. Trimming took off 1 base at V and 6 bases at J, with 19 bases between the two ends. Incomplete CDR3 DNA: TGCGCCAGCAGCTTGACGAGGTTATCCAGCGCCGATGGC. Encoded protein: CASSLTRLSSADG. The whole CDR3 protein is CASSLTRLSSADGYTF.

There are many counts of this clone. Partial CDR3 DNA: TGTGCCTGGAGCTCGACAGGATCTAATGGC. This codes for CAWSSTGSNG. The entire CDR3 protein reads CAWSSTGSNGYTF. The V gene is TRBV30, the J gene TRBJ1-2, with D possibly being TRBD1 (6 bases). The CDR3 extends 3 residues past the end of the read, so its final part is completed from the germline J gene. V lost 3 bases and J 6 bases, leaving 14 bases between the germline ends. Germline CDR1 and CDR2: GTSNPN and SVGIG (reference sequence). The CDR3 length is 13 residues.

This clone came up a few times. The read stops 3 residues short of the end of the CDR3; the missing end is completed from the germline J gene. The chain uses TRBV18 and TRBJ1-2; D is possibly TRBD1 (6 bases). CDR1 is KGHSH and CDR2 is LQKENI in the germline V gene. CDR3 length: 15 amino acids. CDR3 bases read: TGTGCCAGCTCCCTAGCCAAGGACAGTAGGAATGAC. This encodes CASSLAKDSRND. The entire CDR3 sequence reads CASSLAKDSRNDYTF. Full variable domain (outside the CDR3, taken from reference TRBV18 and TRBJ1-2): NAGVMQNPRHLVRRRGQEARLRCSPMKGHSHVYWYRQLPEEGLKFMVYLQKENIIDESGMPKERFSAEFPKEGPSILRIQQVVRGDSAAYFCASSLAKDSRNDYTFGSGTRLTVV.

This clone was recorded at least ten times. The missing CDR3 end, 3 residues past where the read stops, is filled in from the germline J gene. The chain employs TRBV20-1 and TRBJ2-4; the match to TRBD2 covers 12 bases. CDR3 length equals 18 residues. Germline V gene lookup returns CDR1 DFQATT and CDR2 SNEGSKA (reference sequence). J was trimmed by 9 bases and V by 6 bases; bases with no gene match: 21. CDR3 DNA, as far as it was read: TGCAGTGCCGAGGACCGACTAGCGGGGGCTCTCTCCGGGGGCATT. Protein sequence: CSAEDRLAGALSGGI. The CDR3 reads in full as CSAEDRLAGALSGGIQYF.

This clone was counted ten times or more. The CDR3 end falls 3 residues outside the read, so it is completed with the germline J gene. The J gene is TRBJ1-1, the V gene TRBV5-5, with 10 bases lining up with TRBD1. The CDR3 spans 14 residues. Germline assignment: CDR1 SGHKS and CDR2 YYEKEE (reference sequence). Losses at the gene ends were 4 bases for V and 4 bases for J; bases not matched to a gene: 4. CDR3 in amino acids: CASSPWTGGTEAFF. The CDR3 bases that were read are TGTGCCAGCAGCCCCTGGACAGGGGGCACTGAA.

This clone was counted ten times or more. The CDR3 extends 3 residues past the end of the read, so its final part is completed from the germline J gene. The genes are TRBV12-3 or TRBV12-4 and TRBJ1-5; TRBD1 aligns across 9 bases. CDR3 length equals 15 residues. J lost 0 bases, V lost 6 bases, and 3 bases had no gene match. CDR3 bases read: TGTGCCAGCAGCTTGGACAGGGGTAGCAATCAGCCC. This sequence encodes CASSLDRGSNQP. The CDR3 as a whole reads CASSLDRGSNQPQHF.

This clone was found many times. The missing CDR3 end, 3 residues past where the read stops, is filled in from the germline J gene. The genes are TRBV20-1 and TRBJ1-1; D is unclear. Per the germline V gene, CDR1 is DFQATT and CDR2 is SNEGSKA (reference sequence). The CDR3 extends over 12 amino acids. CDR3: CSARESMQAAFF. The part of the CDR3 DNA that was read is TGCAGTGCTAGAGAAAGCATGCAGGCA.

There are many counts of this clone. The CDR3 extends 3 residues past the end of the read, so its final part is completed from the germline J gene. The chain couples TRBV5-1 to TRBJ2-2; 7 bases align to TRBD1. The CDR3 is 14 residues long. Germline CDR1 reads SGHRS; CDR2 reads YFSETQ. J gave up 5 bases and V 2 bases, and 3 bases lay outside the gene matches. This CDR3 reads CASSFTGETGELFF. The part of the CDR3 DNA that was read is TGCGCCAGCAGCTTTACAGGGGAAACCGGGGAG.

Many counts were recorded for this clone. The missing CDR3 end, 3 residues past where the read stops, is filled in from the germline J gene. This chain joins TRBV20-1 and TRBJ2-1; possible D gene TRBD1, 6 bases. The CDR3 consists of 16 residues. Trimming removed 6 bases from V and 2 bases from J, with 20 bases in between. Germline CDR1 reads DFQATT; CDR2 reads SNEGSKA (reference sequence). CDR3 region: CSALPGDTGPYNEQFF. CDR3 DNA (partial): TGCAGTGCCCTCCCCGGGGACACGGGACCCTACAATGAG.

This clone was observed at least ten times. The CDR3 extends 3 residues past the end of the read, so its final part is completed from the germline J gene. The gene calls are TRBV7-2 and TRBJ1-4, with a possible D match to TRBD1 (5 bases). Germline assignment: CDR1 SGHTA and CDR2 FQGNSA. This CDR3 contains 14 residues. CDR3 amino acids: CASSLDSGANVLFF. The DNA read from the CDR3 is TGTGCCAGCAGCCTCGACTCTGGGGCCAACGTA.

This clone occurred many times. The read falls 3 residues short of the CDR3 end, and the missing part is taken from the germline J gene. The rearrangement joins TRBV12-3 or TRBV12-4 to TRBJ2-3; D perhaps matches TRBD2 (7 bases). Trimming took off 5 bases at V and 2 bases at J, with 14 bases between the two ends. This CDR3 is 15 amino acids long. The CDR3 loop is CASSPGGPTTDTQYF. The sequenced part of the CDR3 DNA is TGTGCCAGCAGTCCGGGGGGCCCAACCACAGATACG.

In the case of this clone: The read finishes 3 residues shy of the CDR3 end, and the germline J gene is used to complete it. The chain employs TRBV19 and TRBJ1-5; D is unresolved. The CDR3 is 15 amino acids. V was trimmed by 2 bases and J by 0 bases, leaving 8 bases between them. Germline values: CDR1 LNHDA, CDR2 SQIVND (reference sequence). The covered CDR3 bases are TGTGCCAGTAGTATATTCGGGTATAGCAATCAGCCC. Translating gives CASSIFGYSNQP. The entire CDR3 protein reads CASSIFGYSNQPQHF.

In this sample, this clone turned up many times. The read comes to an end 3 residues before the CDR3 does, leaving the germline J gene to fill in the end. J is TRBJ2-3 and V is TRBV19, with 7 bases lining up with TRBD1. Looked up from germline, CDR1 is LNHDA and CDR2 is SQIVND (reference sequence). Trimming cost V 7 bases and J 4 bases; bases outside gene matches: 5. This CDR3 is built from 13 residues. CDR3 protein: CASNFGTADTQYF. CDR3 bases read: TGTGCCAGTAATTTCGGGACAGCAGATACG. Together with reference TRBV19 and TRBJ2-3, the CDR3 gives the full variable domain: DGGITQSPKYLFRKEGQNVTLSCEQNLNHDAMYWYRQDPGQGLRLIYYSQIVNDFQKGDIAEGYSVSREKKESFPLTVTSAQKNPTAFYLCASNFGTADTQYFGPGTRLTVL.

This clone was seen many times. With the read ending 3 residues before the CDR3 end, the germline J gene is used to fill in that end. The chain joins TRBV12-5 to TRBJ2-2; 13 nucleotides match TRBD2. The CDR3 covers 16 residues. The junction had 9 bases not matched to a gene; V was cut back by 6 bases and J by 8 bases. In germline, CDR1 is LGHNT, CDR2 FRNRAP. CDR3 sequence reads: CASGLLAGGPVGELFF. The part of the CDR3 DNA that was read is TGTGCTAGTGGGTTACTAGCGGGAGGGCCCGTGGGGGAG.

This clone has a count of ten or more. The read is 3 residues too short to cover the CDR3 end, so that end is filled in from the germline J gene. The same CDR3 arises from other DNA sequences in this sample as well. The chain uses TRBV12-5 and TRBJ1-3; D is unclear. The germline gives CDR1 LGHNT, CDR2 FRNRAP. The length of the CDR3 is 11 residues. The sequenced CDR3 bases are TGTGCCTCCGGGGTTGGAAACACC. It is translated as CASGVGNT. The full CDR3 is CASGVGNTIYF.

This clone was counted many times. Other nucleotide sequences from this sample produce the same CDR3. Partial CDR3 DNA: TGTGCCAGCAGTGAAGACAGCCCAAACTCTGGAAACACC. This codes for CASSEDSPNSGNT. The full CDR3 is CASSEDSPNSGNTIYF. This sequence joins TRBV6-1 and TRBJ1-3; D ambiguous. The read terminates 3 residues ahead of where the CDR3 ends, so the germline J gene completes it. CDR1 and CDR2 from the germline V gene are MNHNS and SASEGT. Trimming pared 1 base from V and 0 bases from J, leaving 10 bases between. The CDR3 runs to 16 residues.